This section outlines one T cell receptor beta chain sequence together with its context. In the authors' methods: Amplifying reference gene primers gave estimates of nucleated cell counts. Sequencing used immunoSEQ multiplex PCR; TCRdb keeps in-frame clones, though not all of them. That table is the source of V, J and clone size, and D and trimming were worked out from the DNA. The sample contains 140,000 or so clones, around 84% of which appear only once. This sample is part of a study of blood T cell repertoires in COVID-19. Across the study: Samples came from the United States, Italy and Spain, spanning acute and convalescent COVID-19. T cells, B-cell-depleted T cells, or PBMCs provided the cDNA or gDNA that served as material.

V was pared by 5 bases and J by 1 base, with 19 bases between. Germline loops: CDR1 MNHEY, CDR2 SMNVEV (reference sequence). The CDR3 covers 17 residues. The sequence derives from a human donor with acute or convalescent COVID-19. The donor label of this sample is uncertain. The sample was peripheral blood. The V gene is TRBV27, the J gene TRBJ2-3, with D tentatively TRBD1 (5 bases). CDR3 nucleotides: TGTGCCAGCAGTCACCAACCTAAGGGGTCTGGCACAGATACGCAGTATTTT. Its translation is CASSHQPKGSGTDTQYF.